These 27 T cell receptor beta chains came from one sample sequenced in a study of cytomegalovirus exposure and HLA in healthy donors (dated by TCRdb to about 2017). The library was generated by the immunoSEQ multiplex PCR assay. For the multiplex PCR, a mixture combining 60 forward primers for TCR Vbeta segments and 13 reverse primers for TCR Jbeta segments was used. Held by TCRdb, this immuneACCESS table contains in-frame sequences only and omits some clones. Under half of the omission traces to an unresolved V gene where checked; the cause of the rest is unknown. Counted in this sample were approximately 110,000 clones; approximately 76% of them appeared once. Roughly 8% of the sample is in the top ten clones. The sample comprised PBMCs. These receptors all come from a man in his forties or fifties in good health and CMV-seronegative.

This clone was seen a few times. Relative to the germline gene, one junction end is altered; a read error may explain this. The DNA of the CDR3 is TGTGCCAGCAGCCAAGAAGGGCCGGGGGGGCCAGAGACCCAGTACTTC. It is translated as CASSQEGPGGPETQYF. The J gene is TRBJ2-5, the V gene TRBV4-1; 8 nucleotides agree with TRBD2. Germline V gene data show CDR1 as MGHRA and CDR2 as YSYEKL. This CDR3 has 16 residues.

In this sample, this clone turned up a few times. The chain couples TRBV6-5 to TRBJ1-1, with 7 bases aligning to TRBD1. This CDR3 region has 14 residues. The junction had 8 bases not matched to a gene; V was cut back by 4 bases and J by 6 bases. CDR1 and CDR2 from the germline V gene are MNHEY and SVGAGI. The CDR3 coding sequence is TGTGCCAGCAGTTCAAGACAGGGCGAATCTGAAGCTTTCTTT. Translated, it gives CASSSRQGESEAFF.

The V call is TRBV29-1, the J call TRBJ2-7; tentatively, D is TRBD1 (5 bases). Germline CDR1 and CDR2: SQVTM and ANQGSEA. The CDR3 length is 13 residues. The V end was cut by 7 bases, the J end by 0 bases, with 13 bases between. The CDR3 is CSARTKSSYEQYF. Written as DNA, the CDR3 is TGCAGCGCCAGGACAAAAAGCTCCTACGAGCAGTACTTC.

The chain couples TRBV5-4 to TRBJ2-7; D is possibly TRBD1 (6 bases). Germline CDR1 is SGHNT and CDR2 is YYREEE (reference sequence). V gave up 1 base and J gave up 5 bases, with 10 bases separating them. The CDR3 is 13 residues long. The CDR3 bases are TGTGCCAGCAGCTTGCAAGGGGGAAACGAGCAGTACTTC. Its translation is CASSLQGGNEQYF. The full variable domain, rest sourced from reference TRBV5-4 and TRBJ2-7, is ETGVTQSPTHLIKTRGQQVTLRCSSQSGHNTVSWYQQALGQGPQFIFQYYREEENGRGNFPPRFSGLQFPNYSSELNVNALELDDSALYLCASSLQGGNEQYFGPGTRLTVT.

This chain connects TRBV5-1 to TRBJ1-3; TRBD1 is a possible D gene (5 bases). Per germline, CDR1 SGHRS and CDR2 YFSETQ. The V gene lost 5 bases and the J gene lost 0 bases, with 6 bases spanning the gap. The CDR3 has 13 residues. The CDR3 protein is CASSDSSGNTIYF. CDR3 bases: TGCGCCAGCAGTGACAGCTCTGGAAACACCATATATTTT.

V is TRBV10-2 and J is TRBJ1-2; 8 bases line up with TRBD1. Looked up from germline, CDR1 is WSHSY and CDR2 is SAAADI. Trimming at V came to 0 bases and at J to 8 bases, leaving 8 bases not matched to a gene. The CDR3 sequence is 15 residues long. CDR3 in DNA: TGCGCCAGCAGTGAGTCGGGCAGGGGGCTATCCGGCTACACCTTC. Amino acid sequence: CASSESGRGLSGYTF.

The gene calls are TRBV5-1 and TRBJ2-7; weak D call: TRBD2 (5 bases). The CDR3 sequence is 12 residues long. V lost 7 bases, J lost 7 bases, and 15 bases lay in between. Germline CDR1 reads SGHRS; CDR2 reads YFSETQ. This CDR3 reads CASARAVREQYF. CDR3 coding DNA: TGCGCCAGCGCGCGGGCGGTGCGGGAGCAGTACTTC.

V usage is TRBV9 and J usage is TRBJ1-1, with 7 bases identical to TRBD1. Germline trimming cut 4 bases from V and 4 bases from J; bases unmatched to any gene: 4. The CDR3 is made up of 13 amino acids. Per germline, CDR1 SGDLS and CDR2 YYNGEE. The CDR3 sequence is CASSPTGFTEAFF. Here the CDR3 DNA reads TGTGCCAGCAGCCCGACAGGGTTCACTGAAGCTTTCTTT.

About this clone itself: The sample has other DNA sequences that encode this CDR3 too. The CDR3 nucleotides are TGTGCCAGCAGCTTAGGGGACAGGGGCACAGATACGCAGTATTTT. Its translation: CASSLGDRGTDTQYF. V and J are TRBV11-2 and TRBJ2-3; 9 bases map to TRBD1. CDR1 is SGHAT, CDR2 FQNNGV, per germline. With V trimmed by 1 base and J by 1 base, 0 bases remained unmatched. This CDR3 contains 15 residues.

This clone showed up just once. V usage is TRBV29-1 and J usage is TRBJ1-5; 11 bases agree with TRBD1. Germline V gene sequence: CDR1 SQVTM, CDR2 ANQGSEA. The CDR3 runs to 14 residues. J was trimmed by 3 bases and V by 4 bases; bases with no gene match: 2. CDR3 amino acids: CSVGGQGANQPQHF. In nucleotides, the CDR3 is TGCAGCGTTGGAGGACAGGGGGCCAATCAGCCCCAGCATTTT.

The V gene is TRBV9, the J gene TRBJ1-5; D uncertain. The length of the CDR3 is 11 residues. V was shortened by 8 bases and J by 6 bases, with 9 bases between the two germline ends. The V gene's germline CDR1 is SGDLS and CDR2 YYNGEE. The CDR3 DNA reads as TGTGCCAGTCGGTCGGGTCAGCCCCAGCATTTT. As protein: CASRSGQPQHF.

This chain links TRBV4-3 with TRBJ1-2; no clear D. This CDR3 has 15 amino acids. CDR1 is LGHNA, CDR2 YSLEER, per germline. With 0 bases removed from V and 0 bases from J, the gap between germline ends came to 8 bases. In DNA form, the CDR3 reads TGCGCCAGCAGCCAAGATTGGGGAGCTAACTATGGCTACACCTTC. Translating gives CASSQDWGANYGYTF.

The rearrangement uses TRBV10-1 and TRBJ2-5; 10 bases fit TRBD2. The CDR3 sequence is 19 residues long. Germline CDR1 WNHNN, CDR2 SYGVQD (reference sequence). V lost 6 bases to trimming and J lost 0 bases; unmatched junction nucleotides: 16. As DNA, the CDR3 is TGCGCCAGCAGCCCGTGGAGCGGGGGGGCCGTCCTGTACCAAGAGACCCAGTACTTC. Translating it yields CASSPWSGGAVLYQETQYF.

The V call is TRBV29-1, the J call TRBJ1-1; 10 nucleotides line up with TRBD1. The V gene end was trimmed by 4 bases and the J gene end by 7 bases; junction bases not matched to a gene: 6. This CDR3 is built from 13 residues. CDR1 SQVTM and CDR2 ANQGSEA come from the germline V gene. The CDR3 DNA sequence: TGCAGCGTTGGGGGGACAGGGGACTTTGAAGCTTTCTTT. Amino acids: CSVGGTGDFEAFF. The variable domain in full, with the rest retrieved from reference TRBV29-1 and TRBJ1-1, is SAVISQKPSRDICQRGTSLTIQCQVDSQVTMMFWYRQQPGQSLTLIATANQGSEATYESGFVIDKFPISRPNLTFSTLTVSNMSPEDSSIYLCSVGGTGDFEAFFGQGTRLTVV.

A word on this clone: Sequence at one end of the junction differs from germline and may be a read error. The rearrangement joins TRBV7-7 to TRBJ2-1; TRBD1 aligns across 8 bases. Germline-derived CDR1 and CDR2 are SSHAT and FNYEAQ (reference sequence). This CDR3 has 15 residues. The CDR3 loop reads CASSLGQGRTNEQFF. DNA of the CDR3: TGTGCTAGCAGCTTAGGACAGGGAAGAACCAATGAGCAGTTCTTC. Looking up the rest from reference TRBV7-7 and TRBJ2-1 gives the full variable domain: GAGVSQSPRYKVTKRGQDVTLRCDPISSHATLYWYQQALGQGPEFLTYFNYEAQPDKSGLPSDRFSAERPEGSISTLTIQRTEQRDSAMYRCASSLGQGRTNEQFFGPGTRLTVL.

This clone appeared a few times. The rearrangement links TRBV19 to TRBJ2-7, with 9 bases identical to TRBD2. The trim removed 6 bases at V and 5 bases at J, leaving 8 bases unmatched. This CDR3 comprises 14 residues. The germline CDR1 and CDR2 sequences are LNHDA and SQIVND (reference sequence). The CDR3 DNA reads TGTGCCAGTAGCCAACGACTAGCGGACCACGAGCAGTACTTC. This translates into CASSQRLADHEQYF.

The chain is built from TRBV7-9 and TRBJ2-3, with a possible D match to TRBD2 (6 bases). Trimming took off 3 bases at V and 2 bases at J, with 21 bases between the two ends. This CDR3 has 18 residues. The germline CDR1 and CDR2 sequences are SEHNR and FQNEAQ (reference sequence). CDR3 loop: CASSLEVWDGGSTDTQYF. The CDR3 nucleotides read TGTGCCAGCAGCTTGGAGGTGTGGGACGGGGGATCCACAGATACGCAGTATTTT.

As DNA, the CDR3 is TGTGCCAGCAGCCCCGGACAGGGACAAGAGACCCAGTACTTC. Protein sequence: CASSPGQGQETQYF. The V and J genes are TRBV9 and TRBJ2-5, with 8 bases that match TRBD1. Per the germline V gene, CDR1 is SGDLS and CDR2 is YYNGEE. V dropped 4 bases and J dropped 2; count of bases not matched to a gene: 4. The CDR3 loop spans 14 amino acids. The full variable domain, in which reference TRBV9 and TRBJ2-5 provide the parts outside the CDR3, is DSGVTQTPKHLITATGQRVTLRCSPRSGDLSVYWYQQSLDQGLQFLIQYYNGEERAKGNILERFSAQQFPDLHSELNLSSLELGDSALYFCASSPGQGQETQYFGPGTRLLVL.

V usage is TRBV15 and J usage is TRBJ2-3, with TRBD2 as a possible D gene (5 bases). The V gene lost 9 bases and the J gene lost 4 bases, with 17 bases spanning the gap. Germline CDR1 reads LNHNV; CDR2 reads YYDKDF (reference sequence). This CDR3 has 14 residues. The CDR3 loop reads CATEARAPPDTQYF. The CDR3 nucleotides read TGTGCCACGGAAGCGAGGGCGCCCCCAGATACGCAGTATTTT.

The chain links TRBV29-1 to TRBJ1-4, with TRBD1 matching 8 bases. V lost 7 bases to trimming and J lost 7 bases; unmatched junction nucleotides: 14. Looked up from germline, CDR1 is SQVTM and CDR2 is ANQGSEA. The CDR3 consists of 15 residues. As DNA, the CDR3 is TGCAGCGCCTCAACAGGGGGGGGACGGGGTGAAAAACTGTTTTTT. Amino acid sequence: CSASTGGGRGEKLFF.

V is TRBV5-6 and J is TRBJ1-5; D is possibly TRBD1 (6 bases). Per the germline V gene, CDR1 is SGHDT and CDR2 is YYEEEE. V was shortened by 4 bases and J by 5 bases, with 22 bases between the two germline ends. The CDR3 is 17 residues long. CDR3 coding DNA: TGTGCCAGCAGCGCCGTTCGGGGGGCGCAACAAGATCAGCCCCAGCATTTT. Translation: CASSAVRGAQQDQPQHF.

The V gene is TRBV7-2, the J gene TRBJ2-1; D remains ambiguous. Trimming stripped 2 bases from V and 3 bases from J, with 8 bases between. Germline assignment: CDR1 SGHTA and CDR2 FQGNSA. This CDR3 contains 14 residues. The CDR3 here is CASSLSPGYNEQFF. The CDR3 DNA sequence: TGTGCCAGCAGCTTATCGCCGGGCTACAATGAGCAGTTCTTC.

The gene calls are TRBV5-6 and TRBJ1-1; D is unresolved. Looked up from germline, CDR1 is SGHDT and CDR2 is YYEEEE. CDR3 length equals 13 residues. The germline V and J ends were trimmed by 0 bases and 10 bases, with 13 bases remaining between them. The CDR3, as DNA: TGTGCCAGCAGCTTGGGAACGTCTCGGGTAGCTTTCTTT. This sequence encodes CASSLGTSRVAFF.

This clone has just a few counts. This sequence joins TRBV18 and TRBJ1-6, with a tentative D call TRBD1 (5 bases). This CDR3 contains 18 residues. V was pared by 2 bases and J by 9 bases, with 23 bases between. Germline assignment: CDR1 KGHSH and CDR2 LQKENI. The CDR3 DNA is TGTGCCAGCTCACCAAATTATGGTCCCGGAGGGGTAGGTTCACCCCTCCACTTT. Its translation is CASSPNYGPGGVGSPLHF.

The chain employs TRBV5-4 and TRBJ2-1, with D possibly being TRBD2 (6 bases). The CDR3 consists of 14 residues. The germline CDR1 and CDR2 sequences are SGHNT and YYREEE (reference sequence). Trimming left V 2 bases short and J 6 bases short, with 12 bases between. CDR3 residues: CASSFQGGVNEQFF. CDR3 DNA sequence: TGTGCCAGCAGCTTCCAGGGCGGGGTCAATGAGCAGTTCTTC.

The gene calls are TRBV5-4 and TRBJ1-6, with TRBD1 matching 8 bases. CDR1 and CDR2 from the germline V gene are SGHNT and YYREEE (reference sequence). This CDR3 region has 14 residues. The V segment lost 3 bases and the J segment 9 bases; nucleotides outside the gene matches: 5. CDR3 nucleotide sequence: TGTGCCAGCAGCTCGGGACAGGCGATTTCACCCCTCCACTTT. It specifies CASSSGQAISPLHF.

This chain connects TRBV7-9 to TRBJ2-3; TRBD1 matches at 8 bases. The CDR3 length is 16 residues. The V and J ends lost 1 base and 5 bases, in that order; junction bases with no gene match: 8. CDR1 and CDR2 from the germline V gene are SEHNR and FQNEAQ (reference sequence). The CDR3 loop is CASSLGGRGHGDTQYF. The CDR3 DNA sequence: TGTGCCAGCAGCTTAGGAGGCAGGGGGCATGGAGATACGCAGTATTTT.